This T cell receptor beta chain was sequenced for a study of OX40 agonist ivuxolimab in advanced cancers. In the study overall: Earlier anti-PD-1, anti-PD-L1 or anti-CTLA-4 therapy was permitted; over 35% had received some. Findings of the study overall: Determination of antigen specificity was not performed for the expanded peripheral T cells.

Any history of autoimmune disease or systemic immunosuppression disqualified patients. Researchers took blood at baseline, on cycle 4 day 1, and on cycle 7 day 1. This table comes from immunoSEQ multiplex PCR, and its TCRdb copy is limited to in-frame clones, with some not included. In the table there are around 82,000 clones, 88% of which are singletons. As to this clone: Its target is unknown.

The sequence came from an adult with an advanced solid tumor such as melanoma, head and neck, liver or kidney cancer. The sample was CD4+ or CD8+ T cells sorted from blood, taken in a trial of the OX40 agonist ivuxolimab.

The CDR3 sequence: CASSLDGTGDTEAFF. CDR3 coding DNA: TGTGCCAGCAGCTTAGATGGGACAGGGGACACTGAAGCTTTCTTT. The V gene is TRBV11-3, the J gene TRBJ1-1; 10 bases line up with TRBD1. Losses at the gene ends were 0 bases for V and 3 bases for J; bases not matched to a gene: 1. This CDR3 is built from 15 residues. Germline assignment: CDR1 SGHNT and CDR2 YENEEA.